The 13 T cell receptor beta chains given below trace back to one sample, sequenced in a study of early T cells in non-severe SARS-CoV-2 infection. TCRdb itself ran the 5' RACE reads through MiXCR, one entry per CDR3 protein. Among tens of thousands of distinct CDR3 sequences, about 6% were seen once, and the ten largest hold approximately 7.5%. Sequenced sample: whole blood. These receptors were collected from an adult who was a healthcare worker with PCR-confirmed SARS-CoV-2 infection or an uninfected control (not recorded which).

This clonotype was seen at least ten times. The gene calls are TRBV7-9 and TRBJ2-3; the match to TRBD2 covers 9 bases. Germline CDR1 reads SEHNR; CDR2 reads FQNEAQ (reference sequence). J gave up 7 bases and V 7 bases, and 12 bases lay outside the gene matches. This CDR3 contains 15 residues. The CDR3 DNA sequence: TGTGCCAGCACTCCAAAGGCTAGCGGGGTTCATACGCAGTATTTT. It translates to CASTPKASGVHTQYF. Based on the CDR3 plus reference TRBV7-9 and TRBJ2-3, the full variable domain is DTGVSQNPRHKITKRGQNVTFRCDPISEHNRLYWYRQTLGQGPEFLTYFQNEAQLEKSRLLSDRFSAERPKGSFSTLEIQRTEQGDSAMYLCASTPKASGVHTQYFGPGTRLTVL.

This clonotype was seen at least ten times. The J gene is TRBJ1-4, the V gene TRBV18; 7 bases match TRBD1. The ends lost 2 bases at V and 4 bases at J; junction bases unmatched: 10. The germline CDR1 and CDR2 sequences are KGHSH and LQKENI. The CDR3 is 17 amino acids. The CDR3 DNA follows: TGTGCCAGCTCACCAGAGAGAGGGGGCGCGGGTAATGAAAAACTGTTTTTT. It specifies CASSPERGGAGNEKLFF.

Ten or more counts support this clonotype. J is TRBJ2-1 and V is TRBV20-1; no clear D. The germline V gene encodes CDR1 DFQATT and CDR2 SNEGSKA (reference sequence). V lost 4 bases to trimming and J lost 1 base, with 8 bases between them. This CDR3 is built from 13 residues. The CDR3 sequence is CSATPPSYNEQFF. CDR3 coding DNA: TGCAGTGCTACCCCTCCGTCCTACAATGAGCAGTTCTTC.

This clonotype was counted many times. This rearrangement joins TRBV27 to TRBJ1-2, with no clear D. The CDR3 runs to 13 residues. Trimming removed 2 bases from V and 2 bases from J, with 6 bases in between. Per germline, CDR1 MNHEY and CDR2 SMNVEV (reference sequence). The CDR3 DNA reads TGTGCCAGCAGTTTAGGACGAAACTATGGCTACACCTTC. Residues: CASSLGRNYGYTF.

This clonotype was seen repeatedly, ten times or more. This rearrangement joins TRBV14 to TRBJ2-7; 14 positions agree with TRBD2. Germline trimming cut 2 bases from V and 5 bases from J; bases unmatched to any gene: 5. The CDR3 extends over 16 amino acids. Germline V CDR1 and CDR2: SGHDN, FVKESK. This chain's CDR3 is CASSQRRGLAGDEQYF. CDR3 nucleotide sequence: TGTGCCAGCAGCCAAAGACGGGGACTAGCGGGGGACGAGCAGTACTTC.

At least ten counts were recorded for this clonotype. The chain uses TRBV5-8 and TRBJ1-5, with unresolved D. Per germline, CDR1 SGHTS and CDR2 YDEGEE. V lost 4 bases and J 0 bases, leaving 11 bases between the germline ends. The CDR3 covers 15 residues. CDR3 bases: TGTGCCAGCAGCCGAAACGGTTATAGCAATCAGCCCCAGCATTTT. It codes for CASSRNGYSNQPQHF.

This clonotype was seen repeatedly, ten times or more. The chain carries TRBV18 and TRBJ1-2; D may be TRBD1 (6 bases). Trimming left V 5 bases short and J 2 bases short, with 9 bases between. This CDR3 is built from 13 residues. CDR1 is KGHSH, CDR2 LQKENI, per germline. Here the CDR3 DNA reads TGTGCCAGCTCAACGGACAGCAACTATGGCTACACCTTC. This encodes CASSTDSNYGYTF.

This clonotype was observed at least ten times. V is TRBV7-9 and J is TRBJ2-7, with D unclear. Per the germline V gene, CDR1 is SEHNR and CDR2 is FQNEAQ (reference sequence). V dropped 1 base and J dropped 9 bases, with 10 bases sitting between them. This CDR3 region has 12 residues. The CDR3 DNA reads as TGTGCCAGCAGCTTAGACCTCCCGGTGCAGTACTTC. Protein sequence: CASSLDLPVQYF.

This clonotype was seen many times. J is TRBJ1-1 and V is TRBV5-6; TRBD1 agrees at 7 bases. The CDR3 contains 15 residues. Germline CDR1 SGHDT, CDR2 YYEEEE. V trimming: 2 bases; J trimming: 4 bases; junction bases outside the gene matches: 8. CDR3 region: CASSFATGSSTEAFF. In nucleotides, the CDR3 is TGTGCCAGCAGCTTCGCGACAGGGTCGAGCACTGAAGCTTTCTTT.

This clonotype was counted ten times or more. The V call is TRBV5-4, the J call TRBJ2-7, with D possibly TRBD2 on 7 matching bases. The germline V gene encodes CDR1 SGHNT and CDR2 YYREEE (reference sequence). Deletions cut 1 base from V and 2 bases from J, with 13 bases between. CDR3 size: 15 residues. In DNA, the CDR3 is TGTGCCAGCAGCTTGTCCGGGGGGCGAGCCTACGAGCAGTACTTC. Protein sequence: CASSLSGGRAYEQYF.

This clonotype was recorded many times. J is TRBJ2-7 and V is TRBV2; 8 nucleotides match TRBD1. Germline trimming cut 5 bases from V and 3 bases from J; bases unmatched to any gene: 6. Germline V gene data show CDR1 as SNHLY and CDR2 as FYNNEI. This CDR3 has 14 residues. CDR3 loop: CASSSDRGNYEQYF. The CDR3 DNA follows: TGTGCCAGCAGTTCAGACAGGGGAAACTACGAGCAGTACTTC.

This chain connects TRBV30 to TRBJ2-7; no clear D. Trimming left V 2 bases short and J 2 bases short, with 10 bases between. Germline values: CDR1 GTSNPN, CDR2 SVGIG (reference sequence). This CDR3 is built from 13 residues. The CDR3 coding sequence is TGTGCCTGGAGTCCGGGCCTTACCTACGAGCAGTACTTC. Protein: CAWSPGLTYEQYF. Variable domain in full (rest from reference TRBV30 and TRBJ2-7): SQTIHQWPATLVQPVGSPLSLECTVEGTSNPNLYWYRQAAGRGLQLLFYSVGIGQISSEVPQNLSASRPQDRQFILSSKKLLLSDSGFYLCAWSPGLTYEQYFGPGTRLTVT.

CDR3 DNA sequence: TGTGCCAGCAGTGAGCCGCTAGCGGGGGGGCCAGAGACCCAGTACTTC. Protein sequence: CASSEPLAGGPETQYF. V and J are TRBV2 and TRBJ2-5; 12 positions agree with TRBD2. Trimming at V came to 3 bases and at J to 4 bases, leaving 6 bases not matched to a gene. Germline CDR1 reads SNHLY; CDR2 reads FYNNEI. The CDR3 extends over 16 amino acids.